The sequence of this TCR beta chain was determined in a study (dated by TCRdb to 2014 to 2015). Study-level background: The study tested whether tumor-infiltrating Tregs in breast cancer are recruited from blood Tregs or converted in situ from other CD4+ T cell subsets.

On the study overall, not on this receptor specifically: Tumor memory CD4+ T cell TCR gene usage clustered with blood and lymph node memory CD4+ cells and lymph node naive CD4+ cells. The greatest overlap of tumor-infiltrating Treg TCR alpha and beta sequences was with tumor naive CD4+ T cells, followed next by blood naive CD4+ T cells. The validation in the larger cohort was limited to a single TCR beta V-J rearrangement instead of whole repertoires.

Measured from the cysteine to the phenylalanine, the CDR3 is 12 residues long. Of the read, only the CDR3 DNA is kept; its 36 bases are in frame from base 1. This clonotype was counted a few times. It lacks a known antigen. The junction departs from germline at one end; a sequencing error may be responsible. To purify naive CD4+ T cells, the Miltenyi Naive CD4+ T Cell Isolation kit was used, and CD25 microbeads served to deplete Tregs. Tregs, naive and memory CD4+ T cells from tumor, blood and ipsilateral draining lymph nodes of about five breast cancer patients underwent full-length TCR alpha and beta sequencing. Tumor tissue and lymph nodes obtained from ipsilateral axillary dissection were perfused with PBS, minced and then digested with collagenase I and hyaluronidase. FACS confirmed that the sorted cell populations were more than 90% pure. Amplification of full-length TCR variable regions was done by 5' RACE PCR using constant-region reverse primers, and this step was followed by semi-nested PCR with Nested Universal Primer A. Using the ReliaPrep RNA Cell Miniprep System, total RNA was extracted, and the SMARTer RACE 5'/3' Kit was then used to reverse transcribe the RNA into 5'RACE-ready cDNA. An Illumina MiSeq was used to sequence the full-length TCR alpha and beta libraries, which had been barcoded with multiplex adaptors. The study's processing was this. For each of nine subset-tissue groups, sequencing data from the five patients were combined, and the groups were compared by unsupervised clustering of TCR gene usage. The Morisita-Horn index was used to calculate repertoire similarity, with shared sequences weighted by how much each contributed to each repertoire. TCRdb reworked the public reads: Q25 trimming with fastp, MiXCR clone assembly, productive beta chains retained. Duplicate CDR3 protein sequences are folded into a single record with the most common DNA and genes. These V and J calls derive from TCRdb rather than the authors' analysis. The sample table records 8,900 or so distinct CDR3 sequences; about two thirds of these occur just once. The ten largest clones add up to approximately 4.5% of the sample.

The TCR sequence derives from a female donor with breast cancer. The specimen sequenced was tumor-infiltrating naive CD4+ T cells sorted from the breast tumor. In light of the paper, this sample's cell subset or site label describes: naive CD4+ T cells, CD4+CD45RA+CD25-. The rearrangement combines TRBV12-3 or TRBV12-4 with TRBJ1-2; the D gene identity is not certain. This receptor carries the CDR3 CASSLDNYGYTF. The nucleotide sequence is TGTGCCAGCAGCTTAGACAATTATGGCTACACCTTC.